Presented here are 28 T cell receptor beta chains from one specimen sequenced in a study of control samples from healthy donors and cancer patients. Using immunoSEQ multiplex PCR, the repertoire was profiled, and TCRdb retains in-frame clones only, with some absent. The top ten hold more than 1.3% of the sample, which has around 170,000 clones, around 87% seen once. Input material: blood. These receptors originate from a woman aged 50 to 60 in good health.

CDR3 nucleotide sequence: TGTGCCAGCAGCTACCAAGAGACCCAGTACTTC. Its translation is CASSYQETQYF. The chain links TRBV11-3 to TRBJ2-5; no clear D gene. This CDR3 region has 11 residues. Germline V gives CDR1 SGHNT, CDR2 YENEEA. Trimming pared 4 bases from V and 0 bases from J, leaving 0 bases between.

This clone was observed a single time. The chain combines TRBV5-6 with TRBJ1-5, with 12 bases fitting TRBD1. Trimming cost V 4 bases and J 10 bases; bases outside gene matches: 15. Germline loops: CDR1 SGHDT, CDR2 YYEEEE. The CDR3 loop spans 17 amino acids. For the CDR3, the DNA is TGTGCCAGCAGCAGAACCCGGGACAGGGGGCGCGAGGGTCCCCAGCATTTT. Translation: CASSRTRDRGREGPQHF.

Points on this clone: The junction shows a germline mismatch at one end, possibly a read error. Other DNA sequences in the sample encode the same CDR3. The J gene is TRBJ2-3, the V gene TRBV6-2 or TRBV6-3, with a possible D match to TRBD1 (5 bases). Germline CDR1 reads MNHEY; CDR2 reads SVGEGT. This CDR3 spans 19 amino acids. The CDR3 DNA reads TGTGCCAGTAGTTACTCGGAAAGACCAGGGTGGGTCCCCACAGATACGCAGTATTTT. It is translated as CASSYSERPGWVPTDTQYF.

V gene TRBV3-1 (or the pseudogene TRBV3-2) combines with J gene TRBJ1-1; tentative D call: TRBD1 (5 bases). Germline V gene lookup returns CDR1 LGHDT and CDR2 YNNKEL (reference sequence). This CDR3 is 14 amino acids long. Trimming took 4 bases from V and 1 from J, leaving 10 bases between them. CDR3 in amino acids: CASSLRDQNTEAFF. The CDR3 region has the DNA TGTGCCAGCAGCCTAAGGGACCAGAACACTGAAGCTTTCTTT.

This chain joins TRBV3-1 (or the pseudogene TRBV3-2) and TRBJ2-7; TRBD2 agrees at 11 bases. Trimming took 3 bases from V and 9 from J; bases not matched to a gene: 13. This CDR3 region has 16 residues. Per germline, CDR1 LGHDT and CDR2 YNNKEL (reference sequence). CDR3 in amino acids: CASSHTGLAGLTGQYF. The CDR3 DNA sequence: TGTGCCAGCAGCCACACCGGACTAGCGGGTCTCACTGGGCAGTACTTC.

About this clone: The sample contains more than one DNA sequence encoding this CDR3. The V call is TRBV20-1, the J call TRBJ2-5; D remains ambiguous. The V end was cut by 5 bases, the J end by 2 bases, with 3 bases between. Germline V gene lookup returns CDR1 DFQATT and CDR2 SNEGSKA (reference sequence). The CDR3 contains 10 residues. CDR3: CSALQETQYF. CDR3 nucleotides: TGCAGTGCTCTTCAAGAGACCCAGTACTTC.

As concerns this clone: The sample has other DNA sequences that encode this CDR3 too. This chain uses TRBV4-2 with TRBJ2-3, with 12 bases identical to TRBD2. Germline CDR1 is LGHNA and CDR2 is YNFKEQ. This CDR3 has 16 residues. With 1 base clipped from V and 1 base from J, the junction kept 0 bases outside the gene matches. CDR3 in amino acids: CASSQGLAGGTDTQYF. The CDR3 DNA reads TGTGCCAGCAGCCAAGGACTAGCGGGGGGCACAGATACGCAGTATTTT.

The chain employs TRBV29-1 and TRBJ1-2; tentatively, D is TRBD1 (5 bases). The V gene's germline CDR1 is SQVTM and CDR2 ANQGSEA. This CDR3 is built from 14 residues. The V end lost 1 base, the J end lost 3 bases, and 12 bases lay between the germline ends. The DNA for the CDR3 is TGCAGCGTTGAAGCTAGTGGGGGGTACTATGGCTACACCTTC. The encoded protein is CSVEASGGYYGYTF.

The chain carries TRBV18 and TRBJ1-2; 12 positions match TRBD1. The germline V gene has CDR1 KGHSH and CDR2 LQKENI. The CDR3 is 14 residues long. Losses at the gene ends were 3 bases for V and 7 bases for J; bases not matched to a gene: 3. CDR3 nucleotide sequence: TGTGCCAGCTCACCGGGGACAGGGGGCAGTGGCTACACCTTC. It is translated as CASSPGTGGSGYTF.

The chain carries TRBV28 and TRBJ1-4; D is uncertain. Germline V gene sequence: CDR1 MDHEN, CDR2 SYDVKM. The CDR3 contains 16 residues. Trimming stripped 5 bases from V and 0 bases from J, with 13 bases between. CDR3 sequence: CASSPSPPATNEKLFF. CDR3 in DNA: TGTGCCAGCAGTCCCTCCCCGCCGGCAACTAATGAAAAACTGTTTTTT. Complete variable domain (other parts from reference TRBV28 and TRBJ1-4): DVKVTQSSRYLVKRTGEKVFLECVQDMDHENMFWYRQDPGLGLRLIYFSYDVKMKEKGDIPEGYSVSREKKERFSLILESASTNQTSMYLCASSPSPPATNEKLFFGSGTQLSVL.

The chain combines TRBV30 with TRBJ2-5, with D possibly matching TRBD2 (6 bases). Germline V CDR1 and CDR2: GTSNPN, SVGIG (reference sequence). Trimming took off 2 bases at V and 5 bases at J, with 12 bases between the two ends. The CDR3 spans 13 residues. CDR3 in DNA: TGTGCCTGGAGTTTGGCGGGGCGGGAGACCCAGTACTTC. Translated, it gives CAWSLAGRETQYF.

The chain carries TRBV10-1 and TRBJ1-2; D not certain. In germline, CDR1 is WNHNN, CDR2 SYGVQD (reference sequence). The CDR3 runs 13 residues. Trimming removed 11 bases from V and 0 bases from J, with 13 bases in between. This chain's CDR3 is CASRTDPNYGYTF. The CDR3 nucleotides are TGCGCCTCCCGGACGGACCCTAACTATGGCTACACCTTC.

This clone was recorded once. This rearrangement joins TRBV28 to TRBJ1-1; D not certain. Trimming pared 3 bases from V and 2 bases from J, leaving 10 bases between. This CDR3 comprises 14 residues. Germline assignment: CDR1 MDHEN and CDR2 SYDVKM. The CDR3, as DNA: TGTGCCAGCAGTTTCGGGCTGAGAAACACTGAAGCTTTCTTT. Translation: CASSFGLRNTEAFF.

The chain uses TRBV18 and TRBJ2-3; D is unresolved. Germline assignment: CDR1 KGHSH and CDR2 LQKENI. The V and J ends lost 0 bases and 2 bases respectively, with 9 bases between them. The CDR3 spans 15 residues. The CDR3 DNA sequence: TGTGCCAGCTCACCACCTTTACAGCACACAGATACGCAGTATTTT. Its translation is CASSPPLQHTDTQYF.

This clone came up a few times. The chain has TRBV19 and TRBJ2-7, with D possibly being TRBD1 (5 bases). Germline loops: CDR1 LNHDA, CDR2 SQIVND (reference sequence). CDR3 size: 14 residues. The V and J ends lost 2 bases and 2 bases respectively, with 10 bases between them. CDR3 protein: CASSITGTAYEQYF. The CDR3 region has the DNA TGTGCCAGTAGTATAACAGGAACAGCCTACGAGCAGTACTTC. Based on the CDR3 plus reference TRBV19 and TRBJ2-7, the full variable domain is DGGITQSPKYLFRKEGQNVTLSCEQNLNHDAMYWYRQDPGQGLRLIYYSQIVNDFQKGDIAEGYSVSREKKESFPLTVTSAQKNPTAFYLCASSITGTAYEQYFGPGTRLTVT.

This clone was found once. The rearrangement joins TRBV6-2 or TRBV6-3 to TRBJ2-1; no clear D gene. Germline values: CDR1 MNHEY, CDR2 SVGEGT. Trimming took 2 bases from V and 7 from J, leaving 6 bases between them. The CDR3 runs 12 residues. The CDR3 region is CASSYEENEQFF. Written as DNA, the CDR3 is TGTGCCAGCAGTTACGAGGAAAATGAGCAGTTCTTC.

The chain joins TRBV18 to TRBJ2-2; D gene uncertain. Between the trimmed V and J ends, which lost 1 base and 1 base, there was a span of 10 bases. Germline V gene sequence: CDR1 KGHSH, CDR2 LQKENI. The CDR3 spans 16 residues. CDR3 region: CASSPLSIVNTGELFF. The CDR3 DNA is TGTGCCAGCTCACCACTTTCTATAGTGAACACCGGGGAGCTGTTTTTT.

The chain carries TRBV30 and TRBJ2-6; 11 bases agree with TRBD1. The CDR3 sequence is 18 residues long. V lost 3 bases to trimming and J lost 0 bases; unmatched junction nucleotides: 7. Per germline, CDR1 GTSNPN and CDR2 SVGIG (reference sequence). The CDR3 sequence is CAWRYGQGAPSGANVLTF. CDR3 sequence (DNA): TGTGCCTGGAGGTATGGACAGGGGGCTCCCTCTGGGGCCAACGTCCTGACTTTC.

The rearrangement uses TRBV19 and TRBJ1-1, with 7 nucleotides matching TRBD1. This CDR3 is 14 amino acids long. Germline lookup yields CDR1 LNHDA and CDR2 SQIVND (reference sequence). Trimming took 6 bases from V and 0 from J; bases not matched to a gene: 4. The CDR3 coding sequence is TGTGCCAGTAGGCGACAGGGAATGAACACTGAAGCTTTCTTT. Its translation is CASRRQGMNTEAFF.

This chain uses TRBV4-1 with TRBJ1-1, with 7 positions matching TRBD1. Germline CDR1 MGHRA, CDR2 YSYEKL. The V and J ends lost 0 bases and 1 base, in that order; junction bases with no gene match: 8. The CDR3 runs 17 residues. This CDR3 reads CASSQDYKGAGNTEAFF. In DNA form, the CDR3 reads TGCGCCAGCAGCCAAGATTATAAGGGGGCGGGGAACACTGAAGCTTTCTTT.

The V gene is TRBV6-5, the J gene TRBJ1-1; TRBD1 matches at 8 bases. The germline V gene has CDR1 MNHEY and CDR2 SVGAGI. V shed 6 bases and J 3 bases; nucleotides not matched to a gene: 3. The CDR3 is 13 residues long. CDR3 residues: CASREGQDTEAFF. In DNA, the CDR3 is TGTGCCAGCAGAGAGGGACAGGACACTGAAGCTTTCTTT.

The chain recombines TRBV28 with TRBJ2-1; 10 bases fit TRBD2. The V segment lost 5 bases and the J segment 5 bases; nucleotides outside the gene matches: 6. CDR1 and CDR2 from the germline V gene are MDHEN and SYDVKM. The CDR3 runs to 15 residues. CDR3 in amino acids: CASSALAGQNNEQFF. The CDR3 bases are TGTGCCAGCAGTGCACTAGCGGGACAGAACAATGAGCAGTTCTTC.

V gene TRBV6-5 combines with J gene TRBJ1-1; D gene uncertain. The length of the CDR3 is 14 residues. Germline V gives CDR1 MNHEY, CDR2 SVGAGI. With 6 bases removed from V and 1 base from J, the gap between germline ends came to 12 bases. The CDR3 is CASSFRTANTEAFF. CDR3 nucleotide sequence: TGTGCCAGCAGCTTTAGGACCGCGAACACTGAAGCTTTCTTT.

The CDR3 loop is CASSYRQGRMSQHF. The CDR3 DNA follows: TGTGCCAGCAGTTATCGACAGGGAAGGATGAGCCAGCATTTT. The chain couples TRBV28 to TRBJ1-5, with TRBD1 matching over 7 bases. This CDR3 spans 14 amino acids. Germline CDR1 MDHEN, CDR2 SYDVKM. After removal of 4 bases from V and 12 bases from J, the junction contained 12 bases not matched to a gene. Based on the CDR3 plus reference TRBV28 and TRBJ1-5, the full variable domain is DVKVTQSSRYLVKRTGEKVFLECVQDMDHENMFWYRQDPGLGLRLIYFSYDVKMKEKGDIPEGYSVSREKKERFSLILESASTNQTSMYLCASSYRQGRMSQHFGDGTRLSIL.

The chain recombines TRBV28 with TRBJ2-3; D is perhaps TRBD1 or TRBD2 (5 bases each). Per the germline V gene, CDR1 is MDHEN and CDR2 is SYDVKM. Trimming removed 2 bases at V and 6 bases at J, with 12 bases between. This CDR3 is built from 14 residues. CDR3 sequence: CASSLGGGVDTQYF. CDR3 bases: TGTGCCAGCAGTTTAGGGGGTGGAGTGGATACGCAGTATTTT.

This rearrangement joins TRBV20-1 to TRBJ1-1, with a possible D match to TRBD1 (6 bases). Trimming shortened V by 3 bases and J by 4 bases, and 12 bases separated the two germline ends. The CDR3 loop spans 13 amino acids. Germline V gives CDR1 DFQATT, CDR2 SNEGSKA (reference sequence). CDR3 protein: CSASRPTGTEAFF. CDR3 coding DNA: TGCAGTGCTAGTAGGCCGACAGGCACTGAAGCTTTCTTT.

This rearrangement joins TRBV7-3 to TRBJ1-2, with 9 bases matching TRBD1. J lost 4 bases, V lost 11 bases, and 8 bases had no gene match. Germline lookup yields CDR1 SGHTA and CDR2 FQGTGA. This CDR3 region has 13 residues. The CDR3 region has the DNA TGTGCCTGGAGGGGACAGGGAGTCTATGGCTACACCTTC. It yields the protein CAWRGQGVYGYTF.

This sequence joins TRBV5-6 and TRBJ1-1; TRBD1 matches at 9 bases. With 1 base clipped from V and 5 bases from J, the junction kept 9 bases outside the gene matches. Germline assignment: CDR1 SGHDT and CDR2 YYEEEE. The CDR3 runs 16 residues. The CDR3 spells CASSLPGTGRFTEAFF. The CDR3 nucleotides are TGTGCCAGCAGCTTGCCCGGGACAGGGAGATTTACTGAAGCTTTCTTT.